This is a list of T cell receptor beta chains from one sample in a study of stem cell transplantation in POMP-related autoinflammatory disease. Clones were read by immunoSEQ multiplex PCR, and TCRdb kept only the in-frame ones, dropping some. The data contain 33,000 or so clones, about 86% of them singletons. The specimen was CD4+ T cells from PBMCs, collected before stem cell transplantation. The receptors were gathered from a human donor with POMP-related autoinflammation and immune dysregulation (PRAID). The CDR3 runs from the conserved cysteine through the conserved F or W. D genes are given only for firm matches. The size field is filled for only some rows; it gives once, few, many or a size class.

clone size,V gene,D gene,J gene,CDR3 protein,CDR3 DNA
.,TRBV19,.,TRBJ2-7,CASSMNNGDGYEQYF,TGTGCCAGTAGTATGAATAATGGGGACGGGTACGAGCAGTACTTC
.,TRBV5-1,.,TRBJ2-3,CASSLWDGEDTQYF,TGCGCCAGCAGCTTGTGGGACGGAGAGGATACGCAGTATTTT
once,TRBV4-2,TRBD2,TRBJ2-3,CASSQGASGGSPDTQYF,TGTGCCAGCAGCCAAGGGGCGAGCGGGGGGTCCCCAGATACGCAGTATTTT
.,TRBV5-1,TRBD1,TRBJ2-1,CASSSSGTGAYNEQFF,TGCGCCAGCAGCTCCTCCGGGACAGGGGCCTACAATGAGCAGTTCTTC
.,TRBV6-5,.,TRBJ2-7,CASSYQLVAGLYEQYF,TGTGCCAGCAGTTACCAATTAGTAGCCGGATTATACGAGCAGTACTTC
.,TRBV5-4,.,TRBJ2-2,CASSQPPTGELFF,TGTGCCAGCAGCCAACCTCCCACCGGGGAGCTGTTTTTT
.,TRBV5-1,.,TRBJ1-1,CASSRLGVPVNTEAFF,TGCGCCAGCAGCCGTTTAGGGGTTCCCGTGAACACTGAAGCTTTCTTT
.,TRBV6-6,TRBD1,TRBJ2-1,CASSYWEGQGHNEQFF,TGTGCCAGCAGTTACTGGGAGGGACAGGGCCACAATGAGCAGTTCTTC
.,TRBV25-1,.,TRBJ1-1,CASSEQDPTGTEAFF,TGTGCCAGCAGTGAACAGGATCCCACAGGTACTGAAGCTTTCTTT
.,TRBV28,TRBD1,TRBJ2-2,CASTPARTGLNTGELFF,TGTGCCAGCACCCCTGCCAGGACAGGGCTGAACACCGGGGAGCTGTTTTTT
.,TRBV15,.,TRBJ1-6,CATSRYRFGAGSPLHF,TGTGCCACCAGCAGGTACAGGTTCGGCGCTGGTTCACCCCTCCACTTT
once,TRBV28,TRBD1,TRBJ1-2,CASTPGTGVGYTF,TGTGCCAGCACCCCCGGGACAGGGGTGGGCTACACCTTC
.,TRBV9,TRBD1,TRBJ2-1,CASSVPGTGDNEQFF,TGTGCCAGCAGCGTTCCCGGGACAGGGGACAATGAGCAGTTCTTC
.,TRBV6-5,.,TRBJ1-4,CASSYRQGRNEKLFF,TGTGCCAGCAGTTACAGGCAGGGAAGGAATGAAAAACTGTTTTTT
few,TRBV2,.,TRBJ1-2,CASSEQDFYGYTF,TGTGCCAGCAGTGAGCAGGATTTCTATGGCTACACCTTC
.,TRBV4-1,TRBD1,TRBJ1-5,CASSQMTTGQRPQHF,TGCGCCAGCAGCCAAATGACGACGGGACAGCGGCCCCAGCATTTT
.,TRBV9,.,TRBJ2-7,CASSRRFGDTYEQYF,TGTGCCAGCAGCCGAAGGTTTGGAGACACCTACGAGCAGTACTTC
.,TRBV6-5,.,TRBJ2-7,CASSYSPRGGTYEQYF,TGTGCCAGCAGTTACTCGCCCCGAGGGGGAACCTACGAGCAGTACTTC
.,TRBV5-1,.,TRBJ2-6,CASSLEGVSGANVLTF,TGCGCCAGCAGCTTGGAGGGTGTCTCTGGGGCCAACGTCCTGACTTTC
.,TRBV14,.,TRBJ1-2,CASSHRGHLIRHF,TGTGCCAGCAGCCACAGGGGACATCTTATAAGACACTTC
once,TRBV6-6,TRBD1,TRBJ1-2,CASYRTGEGYGYTF,TGTGCCAGCTACCGGACAGGGGAAGGCTATGGCTACACCTTC
.,TRBV19,TRBD2,TRBJ2-1,CASKEANSGSISYEQFF,TGTGCCAGTAAGGAGGCGAATAGCGGGAGCATATCTTATGAGCAGTTCTTC
.,TRBV5-6,.,TRBJ2-5,CASSLEETQYF,TGTGCCAGCAGCTTGGAAGAGACCCAGTACTTC
.,TRBV2,TRBD2,TRBJ2-5,CASSEVIGTSGGETQYF,TGTGCCAGCAGTGAAGTCATCGGGACTAGCGGGGGAGAGACCCAGTACTTC
.,TRBV30,TRBD2,TRBJ2-1,CAWSVGLASYNEQFF,TGTGCCTGGAGTGTAGGACTAGCGTCTTACAATGAGCAGTTCTTC
.,TRBV11-1,.,TRBJ2-3,CASSLIGSVDTQYF,TGTGCCAGCAGCTTAATAGGGTCGGTGGATACGCAGTATTTT
.,TRBV4-1,.,TRBJ2-6,CASSQEVRRSGANVLTF,TGCGCCAGCAGCCAAGAGGTCAGACGCTCTGGGGCCAACGTCCTGACTTTC
once,TRBV10-3,TRBD2,TRBJ2-7,CAIRTSGGGEQYF,TGTGCCATCAGGACTAGCGGCGGAGGCGAGCAGTACTTC
once,TRBV6-5,.,TRBJ1-2,CASRREEGYTF,TGTGCCAGCAGGAGGGAGGAAGGCTACACCTTC
.,TRBV4-1,TRBD2,TRBJ2-1,CASSQVGTSGTNEQFF,TGCGCCAGCAGCCAAGTTGGCACTAGCGGGACGAATGAGCAGTTCTTC
.,TRBV12-2,.,TRBJ2-7,CASRRLRQSWGEQYF,TGTGCAAGTCGCCGCCTCCGACAGAGCTGGGGCGAGCAGTACTTC
.,TRBV7-2,.,TRBJ1-4,CASSTPQGRGNEKLFF,TGTGCCAGCAGCACCCCACAGGGCAGGGGTAATGAAAAACTGTTTTTT
.,TRBV6-1,.,TRBJ1-6,CASMKGGNLGLHF,TGTGCCAGCATGAAGGGGGGCAACTTGGGCCTCCACTTT
.,TRBV11-2,.,TRBJ2-1,CASSSNEQFF,TGTGCCAGCAGCTCGAATGAGCAGTTCTTC
few,TRBV9,.,TRBJ1-1,CASSVAGNTEAFF,TGTGCCAGCAGCGTAGCGGGGAATACTGAAGCTTTCTTT
.,TRBV18,.,TRBJ1-2,CASSQMTGRKPYGYTF,TGTGCCAGCTCACAAATGACAGGACGCAAACCCTATGGCTACACCTTC
.,TRBV2,.,TRBJ1-5,CASSVGRDQPQHF,TGTGCCAGCAGTGTCGGCAGGGATCAGCCCCAGCATTTT